The 31 T cell receptor beta chains listed next were all sequenced from one sample in a study of T cell responses to AZD1222 COVID-19 vaccine. Here immunoSEQ multiplex PCR was the method, and the copy in TCRdb shows in-frame clones only, minus some. The table records 150,000 or so clones, 70% to 90% of them present only once. The specimen comprised peripheral blood, sampled on day 0 of AZD1222 vaccination. The receptors derive from an adult in good health.

The rearrangement uses TRBV14 and TRBJ2-2, with D hard to call. Trimming removed 0 bases at V and 4 bases at J, with 6 bases between. Germline loops: CDR1 SGHDN, CDR2 FVKESK. There are 14 residues in the CDR3. The CDR3 sequence: CASSQDLRTGELFF. CDR3 bases: TGTGCCAGCAGCCAAGATCTCCGCACCGGGGAGCTGTTTTTT.

The V call is TRBV28, the J call TRBJ2-7, with TRBD2 matching over 7 bases. Trimming removed 6 bases from V and 0 bases from J; junction bases left unmatched: 5. There are 14 residues in the CDR3. Germline lookup yields CDR1 MDHEN and CDR2 SYDVKM. This CDR3 reads CASSETSTSYEQYF. The CDR3 DNA reads as TGTGCCAGCAGCGAGACTAGCACCTCCTACGAGCAGTACTTC.

The rearrangement joins TRBV5-1 to TRBJ2-2, with TRBD2 matching 9 bases. J was trimmed by 4 bases and V by 2 bases; bases with no gene match: 3. Germline-derived CDR1 and CDR2 are SGHRS and YFSETQ. The CDR3 runs 15 residues. For the CDR3, the DNA is TGCGCCAGCAGCTTTAATAGCGGGGGCACCGGGGAGCTGTTTTTT. Encoded protein: CASSFNSGGTGELFF.

This chain connects TRBV3-1 (or the pseudogene TRBV3-2) to TRBJ2-6, with TRBD2 identical over 7 bases. The CDR3 covers 19 residues. V gave up 1 base and J gave up 1 base; unmatched junction bases: 10. CDR1 and CDR2 from the germline V gene are LGHDT and YNNKEL (reference sequence). CDR3 sequence (DNA): TGTGCCAGCAGCCAAGCGGGGCGGGAGCTACTATCTGGGGCCAACGTCCTGACTTTC. Amino acids: CASSQAGRELLSGANVLTF.

The J gene is TRBJ1-5, the V gene TRBV7-8; D ambiguous. The CDR3 is made up of 15 amino acids. Germline V gene sequence: CDR1 SGHVS, CDR2 FQNEAQ. The V end was cut by 1 base, the J end by 4 bases, with 11 bases between. This CDR3 is CASSLVGTRNQPQHF. CDR3 coding DNA: TGTGCCAGCAGCTTAGTCGGAACCAGGAATCAGCCCCAGCATTTT. The variable domain in full, with the rest retrieved from reference TRBV7-8 and TRBJ1-5, is GAGVSQSPRYKVAKRGQDVALRCDPISGHVSLFWYQQALGQGPEFLTYFQNEAQLDKSGLPSDRFFAERPEGSVSTLKIQRTQQEDSAVYLCASSLVGTRNQPQHFGDGTRLSIL.

This chain connects TRBV19 to TRBJ2-1; TRBD2 aligns across 12 bases. The ends lost 6 bases at V and 1 base at J; junction bases unmatched: 7. The CDR3 has 17 amino acids. CDR1 and CDR2 (germline): LNHDA, SQIVND (reference sequence). The CDR3 reads CASSTRTSGTSYNEQFF. The CDR3 DNA follows: TGTGCCAGTAGCACTAGGACTAGCGGGACTTCCTACAATGAGCAGTTCTTC.

V is TRBV5-4 and J is TRBJ1-2; D gene unclear. The CDR3 length is 14 residues. Trimming removed 4 bases at V and 2 bases at J, with 12 bases between. The germline V gene has CDR1 SGHNT and CDR2 YYREEE (reference sequence). This CDR3 reads CASSSPDGNYGYTF. The CDR3 DNA reads TGTGCCAGCAGCAGCCCGGACGGGAACTATGGCTACACCTTC.

The chain has TRBV7-2 and TRBJ1-1; D is undetermined. Deletions cut 5 bases from V and 5 bases from J, with 12 bases between. In germline, CDR1 is SGHTA, CDR2 FQGNSA. This CDR3 contains 13 residues. This CDR3 is CASSKQLGTEAFF. The CDR3 DNA is TGTGCCAGCAGCAAACAACTGGGGACTGAAGCTTTCTTT.

This clone was seen a handful of times. V gene TRBV25-1 combines with J gene TRBJ1-2, with D perhaps TRBD1 (5 bases). There are 16 residues in the CDR3. CDR1 and CDR2 (germline): MGHDK, SYGVNS. V gave up 3 bases and J gave up 7 bases, with 21 bases separating them. CDR3: CASSEGGRGRAGGYTF. In nucleotides, the CDR3 is TGTGCCAGCAGTGAGGGAGGAAGGGGTAGGGCGGGTGGCTACACCTTC.

This chain links TRBV10-1 with TRBJ2-7; TRBD1 matches 7 bases. J gave up 0 bases and V 6 bases, and 5 bases lay outside the gene matches. The CDR3 has 14 residues. Per germline, CDR1 WNHNN and CDR2 SYGVQD (reference sequence). Here the CDR3 DNA reads TGCGCCAGCAGCCCGGGACAGAGCTCCTACGAGCAGTACTTC. Its protein product is CASSPGQSSYEQYF.

The genes are TRBV3-1 (or the pseudogene TRBV3-2) and TRBJ2-7; D not resolved. Germline V CDR1 and CDR2: LGHDT, YNNKEL (reference sequence). This CDR3 spans 14 amino acids. Between the trimmed V and J ends, which lost 2 bases and 3 bases, there was a span of 11 bases. CDR3 DNA sequence: TGTGCCAGCAGCCAATCCGGCAGACACTACGAGCAGTACTTC. Encoded protein: CASSQSGRHYEQYF.

Written as DNA, the CDR3 is TGTGCCATCAGAGGGGAGGGGAACAATCAGCCCCAGCATTTT. Translating it yields CAIRGEGNNQPQHF. The genes are TRBV10-3 and TRBJ1-5, with D perhaps matching TRBD1 (5 bases). The V end was cut by 6 bases, the J end by 3 bases, with 12 bases between. The CDR3 has 14 residues. From germline, CDR1 is ENHRY and CDR2 SYGVKD.

This chain connects TRBV2 to TRBJ1-2; 9 bases align to TRBD1. V was clipped by 6 bases and J by 6 bases; unmatched bases: 11. The CDR3 totals 15 residues. The germline V gene has CDR1 SNHLY and CDR2 FYNNEI. The CDR3 region has the DNA TGTGCCAGCAGGATCGAACAGGGGGCTGGTCATGGCTACACCTTC. Amino acid sequence: CASRIEQGAGHGYTF.

The gene calls are TRBV7-9 and TRBJ1-4; D is uncertain. Germline CDR1 reads SEHNR; CDR2 reads FQNEAQ (reference sequence). This CDR3 spans 14 amino acids. With 5 bases removed from V and 8 bases from J, the gap between germline ends came to 15 bases. CDR3 amino acids: CASSATGLREKLFF. DNA of the CDR3: TGTGCCAGCAGCGCGACGGGTTTACGGGAAAAACTGTTTTTT. Based on the CDR3 plus reference TRBV7-9 and TRBJ1-4, the full variable domain is DTGVSQNPRHKITKRGQNVTFRCDPISEHNRLYWYRQTLGQGPEFLTYFQNEAQLEKSRLLSDRFSAERPKGSFSTLEIQRTEQGDSAMYLCASSATGLREKLFFGSGTQLSVL.

The chain is built from TRBV7-2 and TRBJ2-7; possibly TRBD2 for D (6 bases). The V gene lost 5 bases and the J gene lost 6 bases, with 17 bases spanning the gap. Germline CDR1 reads SGHTA; CDR2 reads FQGNSA. This CDR3 is built from 14 residues. The CDR3 protein is CASSLPPGEAEQYF. The DNA of the CDR3 is TGTGCCAGCAGCCTCCCCCCGGGAGAGGCCGAGCAGTACTTC.

The chain recombines TRBV5-1 with TRBJ1-1; the D is unclear. Trimming shortened V by 1 base and J by 1 base, and 11 bases separated the two germline ends. CDR1 is SGHRS and CDR2 is YFSETQ in the germline V gene. The CDR3 is made up of 15 amino acids. The CDR3 sequence is CASSLSANPNTEAFF. The CDR3 coding sequence is TGCGCCAGCAGCTTGTCCGCCAATCCGAACACTGAAGCTTTCTTT.

This sequence joins TRBV6-4 and TRBJ1-6, with D possibly being TRBD1 (5 bases). The CDR3 length is 14 residues. Trimming pared 2 bases from V and 9 bases from J, leaving 11 bases between. Germline V CDR1 and CDR2: MRHNA, SNTAGT. The CDR3 sequence: CASSDGQGSSPLHF. In DNA, the CDR3 is TGTGCCAGCAGTGACGGGCAGGGATCTTCACCCCTCCACTTT.

The chain uses TRBV3-1 (or the pseudogene TRBV3-2) and TRBJ2-7; D gene unclear. Looked up from germline, CDR1 is LGHDT and CDR2 is YNNKEL (reference sequence). The CDR3 spans 13 residues. Trimming removed 2 bases from V and 6 bases from J, with 11 bases in between. The CDR3 is CASSQFLRAEQYF. CDR3 DNA: TGTGCCAGCAGCCAATTTTTACGTGCCGAGCAGTACTTC.

This rearrangement joins TRBV5-6 to TRBJ1-6; TRBD1 agrees at 9 bases. This CDR3 comprises 15 residues. Germline lookup yields CDR1 SGHDT and CDR2 YYEEEE. V dropped 0 bases and J dropped 9; count of bases not matched to a gene: 4. The chain's CDR3 is CASSLVGQGFSPLHF. DNA for the CDR3: TGTGCCAGCAGCTTGGTGGGACAGGGTTTTTCACCCCTCCACTTT.

The rearrangement joins TRBV4-2 to TRBJ1-4; D remains ambiguous. CDR1 is LGHNA and CDR2 is YNFKEQ in the germline V gene. V was trimmed by 0 bases and J by 0 bases, leaving 8 bases between them. The CDR3 totals 16 residues. The CDR3 sequence is CASSQESRATNEKLFF. As DNA, the CDR3 is TGTGCCAGCAGCCAAGAATCCCGGGCAACTAATGAAAAACTGTTTTTT.

V is TRBV7-2 and J is TRBJ1-4, with 7 bases identical to TRBD1. This CDR3 comprises 16 residues. The trim removed 0 bases at V and 2 bases at J, leaving 3 bases unmatched. Germline V gives CDR1 SGHTA, CDR2 FQGNSA. As DNA, the CDR3 is TGTGCCAGCAGCTTAGCGCCGGGACAGACTAATGAAAAACTGTTTTTT. Residues: CASSLAPGQTNEKLFF.

The chain employs TRBV4-3 and TRBJ2-3; 7 bases map to TRBD2. Germline trimming cut 1 base from V and 6 bases from J; bases unmatched to any gene: 10. Germline V lookup: CDR1 LGHNA, CDR2 YSLEER. This CDR3 is 16 amino acids long. The CDR3 sequence is CASSQASAGVGDTQYF. CDR3 nucleotides: TGCGCCAGCAGCCAAGCTTCGGCGGGAGTAGGCGATACGCAGTATTTT.

V gene TRBV7-9 combines with J gene TRBJ2-3, with D uncertain. Germline lookup yields CDR1 SEHNR and CDR2 FQNEAQ (reference sequence). CDR3 length: 14 residues. V dropped 3 bases and J dropped 4 bases, with 11 bases sitting between them. DNA for the CDR3: TGTGCCAGCAGCTTTCCGGACGTGCCAGATACGCAGTATTTT. Its translation: CASSFPDVPDTQYF.

The chain joins TRBV18 to TRBJ1-2; 12 positions agree with TRBD1. J was trimmed by 6 bases and V by 2 bases; bases with no gene match: 4. The length of the CDR3 is 15 residues. The germline CDR1 and CDR2 sequences are KGHSH and LQKENI. CDR3: CASSPSGTGGHGYTF. CDR3 bases: TGTGCCAGCTCACCATCCGGGACAGGGGGCCATGGCTACACCTTC. The full variable domain, its missing parts supplied by reference TRBV18 and TRBJ1-2, is NAGVMQNPRHLVRRRGQEARLRCSPMKGHSHVYWYRQLPEEGLKFMVYLQKENIIDESGMPKERFSAEFPKEGPSILRIQQVVRGDSAAYFCASSPSGTGGHGYTFGSGTRLTVV.

The chain links TRBV3-1 (or the pseudogene TRBV3-2) to TRBJ2-7; TRBD2 matches 7 bases. The CDR3 totals 17 residues. V was pared by 2 bases and J by 2 bases, with 12 bases of the junction left unmatched. Per germline, CDR1 LGHDT and CDR2 YNNKEL (reference sequence). CDR3 loop: CASSQSPSGQAPYEQYF. The DNA of the CDR3 is TGTGCCAGCAGCCAATCGCCTAGCGGCCAGGCCCCCTACGAGCAGTACTTC.

The chain combines TRBV5-1 with TRBJ2-3; TRBD2 agrees at 9 bases. Trimming took 0 bases from V and 3 from J; bases not matched to a gene: 5. The CDR3 consists of 16 residues. The germline V gene has CDR1 SGHRS and CDR2 YFSETQ. CDR3 DNA: TGCGCCAGCAGCTTGGAAAGCGGGAGGAGTACAGATACGCAGTATTTT. It yields the protein CASSLESGRSTDTQYF.

The chain links TRBV20-1 to TRBJ2-1, with D hard to call. The germline V gene encodes CDR1 DFQATT and CDR2 SNEGSKA (reference sequence). There are 12 residues in the CDR3. Trimming stripped 6 bases from V and 8 bases from J, with 14 bases between. Here the CDR3 reads CSASSNSYEQFF. The CDR3, as DNA: TGCAGTGCCAGTTCGAATTCCTATGAGCAGTTCTTC.

This chain joins TRBV7-2 and TRBJ2-5; D uncertain. V gave up 5 bases and J gave up 5 bases, with 6 bases separating them. CDR1 SGHTA and CDR2 FQGNSA come from the germline V gene. This CDR3 spans 11 amino acids. The CDR3: CASSRVETQYF. CDR3 sequence (DNA): TGTGCCAGCAGCCGCGTTGAGACCCAGTACTTC.

This clone was detected only a few times. The genes are TRBV4-1 and TRBJ2-7; 13 bases are shared with TRBD2. The V gene end was trimmed by 4 bases and the J gene end by 4 bases; junction bases not matched to a gene: 10. Germline V gene lookup returns CDR1 MGHRA and CDR2 YSYEKL. The CDR3 runs 17 residues. Here the CDR3 reads CASSPRTSGRQLYEQYF. Here the CDR3 DNA reads TGCGCCAGCAGCCCCCGGACTAGCGGGAGACAACTATACGAGCAGTACTTC.

The J gene is TRBJ2-1, the V gene TRBV7-9, with 12 bases that match TRBD2. The CDR3 length is 18 residues. CDR1 SEHNR and CDR2 FQNEAQ come from the germline V gene (reference sequence). V was clipped by 4 bases and J by 4 bases; unmatched bases: 11. This chain's CDR3 is CASSSIGWTSGTYNEQFF. DNA of the CDR3: TGTGCCAGCAGCTCGATTGGGTGGACTAGCGGGACTTACAATGAGCAGTTCTTC.

The chain employs TRBV19 and TRBJ1-1, with a possible D match to TRBD1 (5 bases). CDR1 is LNHDA and CDR2 is SQIVND in the germline V gene (reference sequence). The CDR3 loop spans 13 amino acids. Trimming removed 3 bases from V and 4 bases from J, with 9 bases in between. The DNA for the CDR3 is TGTGCCAGTAGTATCGCGCAGGGCACTGAAGCTTTCTTT. It is translated as CASSIAQGTEAFF. The full variable domain, rest sourced from reference TRBV19 and TRBJ1-1, is DGGITQSPKYLFRKEGQNVTLSCEQNLNHDAMYWYRQDPGQGLRLIYYSQIVNDFQKGDIAEGYSVSREKKESFPLTVTSAQKNPTAFYLCASSIAQGTEAFFGQGTRLTVV.